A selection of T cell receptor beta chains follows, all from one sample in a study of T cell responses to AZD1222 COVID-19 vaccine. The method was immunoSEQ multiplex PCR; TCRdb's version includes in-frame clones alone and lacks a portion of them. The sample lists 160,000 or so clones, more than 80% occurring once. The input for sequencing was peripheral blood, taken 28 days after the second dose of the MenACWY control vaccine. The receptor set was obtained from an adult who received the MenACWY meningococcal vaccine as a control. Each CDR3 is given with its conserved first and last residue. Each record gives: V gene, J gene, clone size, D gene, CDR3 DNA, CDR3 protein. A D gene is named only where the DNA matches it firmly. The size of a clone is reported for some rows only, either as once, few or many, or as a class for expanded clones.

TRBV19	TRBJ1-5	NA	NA	TGTGCCAGCCATATGGGGGGAAGCAATCAGCCCCAGCATTTT	CASHMGGSNQPQHF
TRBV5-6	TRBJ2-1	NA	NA	TGTGCCAGCAGCTTGAGGGGGGCAAATGAGCAGTTCTTC	CASSLRGANEQFF
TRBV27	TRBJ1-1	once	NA	TGTGCCAGCAGTCTTTCCAAACGGGGGGAGGAAGCTTTCTTT	CASSLSKRGEEAFF
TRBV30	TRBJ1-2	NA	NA	TGTGCCTGGAGTTCATTCCAGGGCTACACCTTC	CAWSSFQGYTF
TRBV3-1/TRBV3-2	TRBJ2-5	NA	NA	TGTGCCAGCAGCCGGAGTCGAGAATCAGAGACCCAGTACTTC	CASSRSRESETQYF
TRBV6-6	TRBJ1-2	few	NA	TGTGCCAGCAGCCCCGGGACGGCGGGCTACACCTTC	CASSPGTAGYTF
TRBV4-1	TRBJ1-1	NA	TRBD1	TGCGCCAGCAGTCTTCACCGGGACAGGGCGGGTTACACTGAAGCTTTCTTT	CASSLHRDRAGYTEAFF
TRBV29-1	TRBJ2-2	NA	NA	TGCAGCGTTGTGTATACCGGGGAGCTGTTTTTT	CSVVYTGELFF
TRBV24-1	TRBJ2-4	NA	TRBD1	TGTGCCACCAGTGATTGGCCCCGGGACAGCAAAAACATTCAGTACTTC	CATSDWPRDSKNIQYF
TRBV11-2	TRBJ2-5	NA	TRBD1	TGTGCCAGCAGCTCGTCCCGGGACAGACCCCAAGAGACCCAGTACTTC	CASSSSRDRPQETQYF
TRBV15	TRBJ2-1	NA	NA	TGTGCCACCTGCAAACTGGGGGACAATGAGCAGTTCTTC	CATCKLGDNEQFF
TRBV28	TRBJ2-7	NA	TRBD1	TGTGCCAGCAGTTCCACTCCACAGGGGGCATATTACGAGCAGTACTTC	CASSSTPQGAYYEQYF
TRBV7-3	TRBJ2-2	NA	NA	TGTGCCAGCAGCTTAAGCGGGAACACCGGGGAGCTGTTTTTT	CASSLSGNTGELFF
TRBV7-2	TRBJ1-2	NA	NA	TGTGCCAGCAGCCACCCGGACAGATCTCCGGGGAACTATGGCTACACCTTC	CASSHPDRSPGNYGYTF
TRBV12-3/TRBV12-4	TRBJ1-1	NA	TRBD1	TGTGCCAGCAGTATAACAGGGGATGAAGCTTTCTTT	CASSITGDEAFF
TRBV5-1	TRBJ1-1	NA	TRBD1	TGCGCCAGCACCTTGACAGGGCCCACTGAAGCTTTCTTT	CASTLTGPTEAFF
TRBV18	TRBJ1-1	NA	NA	TGTGCCAGCTCACCCCCTACAGGGTTAACCACTGAAGCTTTCTTT	CASSPPTGLTTEAFF
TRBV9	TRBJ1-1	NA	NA	TGTGCCAGCAGCGTAGGGGAGACTGAAGCTTTCTTT	CASSVGETEAFF
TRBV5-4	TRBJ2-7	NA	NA	TGTGCCAGCAGCTTAGGACCAGGCACATTGGAGCAGTACTTC	CASSLGPGTLEQYF
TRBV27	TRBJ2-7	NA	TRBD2	TGTGCCAGCAGTTTCGGCGGGGGGAAACTCACCTACGAGCAGTACTTC	CASSFGGGKLTYEQYF
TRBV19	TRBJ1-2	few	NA	TGTGCCAGTAGTATGGCGGAGCCCTATGGCTACACCTTC	CASSMAEPYGYTF
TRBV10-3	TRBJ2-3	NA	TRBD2	TGTGCCATCACCCAGACTAGCGGGAGCACAGATACGCAGTATTTT	CAITQTSGSTDTQYF
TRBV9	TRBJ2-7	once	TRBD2	TGTGCCAGCTCCCGAGCGGGGGGTCCCTACGAGCAGTACTTC	CASSRAGGPYEQYF
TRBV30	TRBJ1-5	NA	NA	TGTGCCTGGAGTGCCGGATATAGCAATCAGCCCCAGCATTTT	CAWSAGYSNQPQHF
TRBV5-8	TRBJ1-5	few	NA	TGTGCCAGCAGCTCTGGCGGATCTCAGCCCCAGCATTTT	CASSSGGSQPQHF
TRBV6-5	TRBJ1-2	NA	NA	TGTGCCAGCAGAACAGCAAACTATGGCTACACCTTC	CASRTANYGYTF
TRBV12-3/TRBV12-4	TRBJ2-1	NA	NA	TGTGCCAGCAGTCCCCTTCGGACTACAGGGTTCTTC	CASSPLRTTGFF
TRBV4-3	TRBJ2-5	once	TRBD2	TGCGCCAGCAGCCTAAGTGGACTAGCGGACCAAGAGACCCAGTACTTC	CASSLSGLADQETQYF
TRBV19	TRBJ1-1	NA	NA	TGTGCCAGTAGTATACGGGCTCCGAACACTGAAGCTTTCTTT	CASSIRAPNTEAFF